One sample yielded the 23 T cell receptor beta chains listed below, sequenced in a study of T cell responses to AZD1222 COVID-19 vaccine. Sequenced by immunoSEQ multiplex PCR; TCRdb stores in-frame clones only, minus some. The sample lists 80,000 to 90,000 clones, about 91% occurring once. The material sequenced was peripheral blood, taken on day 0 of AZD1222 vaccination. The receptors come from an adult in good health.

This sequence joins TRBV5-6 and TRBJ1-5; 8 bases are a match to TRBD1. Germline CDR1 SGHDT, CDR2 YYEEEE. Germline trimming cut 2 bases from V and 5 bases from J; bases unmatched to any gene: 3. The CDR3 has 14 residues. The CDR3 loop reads CASSFGTGYQPQHF. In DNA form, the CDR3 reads TGTGCCAGCAGCTTTGGGACAGGATATCAGCCCCAGCATTTT.

The CDR3: CASSLELNRDEQFF. The CDR3 nucleotides read TGTGCCAGCAGCTTAGAGCTTAACAGGGATGAGCAGTTCTTC. The genes are TRBV7-3 and TRBJ2-1, with a tentative D call TRBD1 (6 bases). The V end lost 2 bases, the J end lost 8 bases, and 13 bases lay between the germline ends. Germline V lookup: CDR1 SGHTA, CDR2 FQGTGA. The CDR3 loop spans 14 amino acids. Drawing the rest from reference TRBV7-3 and TRBJ2-1, the complete variable domain is GAGVSQTPSNKVTEKGKYVELRCDPISGHTALYWYRQSLGQGPEFLIYFQGTGAADDSGLPNDRFFAVRPEGSVSTLKIQRTERGDSAVYLCASSLELNRDEQFFGPGTRLTVL.

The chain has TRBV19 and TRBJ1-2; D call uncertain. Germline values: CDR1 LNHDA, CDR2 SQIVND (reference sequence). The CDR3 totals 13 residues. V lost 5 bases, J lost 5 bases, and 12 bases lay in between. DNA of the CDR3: TGTGCCAGTAGTCTGTTCCCCCCTTATGGCTACACCTTC. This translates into CASSLFPPYGYTF.

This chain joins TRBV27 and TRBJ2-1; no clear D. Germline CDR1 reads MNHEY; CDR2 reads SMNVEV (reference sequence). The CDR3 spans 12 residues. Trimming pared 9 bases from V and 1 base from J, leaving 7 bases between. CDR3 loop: CASSHSYNEQFF. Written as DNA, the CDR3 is TGTGCCAGTTCTCATTCCTACAATGAGCAGTTCTTC.

The CDR3 here is CASSFGSSSYEQYF. The CDR3 nucleotides read TGTGCCAGCAGCTTTGGGTCTAGCTCCTACGAGCAGTACTTC. This chain connects TRBV7-2 to TRBJ2-7, with no clear D. This CDR3 has 14 amino acids. Per germline, CDR1 SGHTA and CDR2 FQGNSA. Trimming removed 3 bases from V and 0 bases from J, with 9 bases in between. The full variable domain, rest sourced from reference TRBV7-2 and TRBJ2-7, is GAGVSQSPSNKVTEKGKDVELRCDPISGHTALYWYRQSLGQGLEFLIYFQGNSAPDKSGLPSDRFSAERTGGSVSTLTIQRTQQEDSAVYLCASSFGSSSYEQYFGPGTRLTVT.

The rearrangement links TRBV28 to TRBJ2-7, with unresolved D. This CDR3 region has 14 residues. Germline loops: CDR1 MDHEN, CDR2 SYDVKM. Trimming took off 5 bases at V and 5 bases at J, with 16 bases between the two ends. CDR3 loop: CASSPPGRRHEQYF. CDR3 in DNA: TGTGCCAGCAGTCCGCCGGGCAGGAGACACGAGCAGTACTTC.

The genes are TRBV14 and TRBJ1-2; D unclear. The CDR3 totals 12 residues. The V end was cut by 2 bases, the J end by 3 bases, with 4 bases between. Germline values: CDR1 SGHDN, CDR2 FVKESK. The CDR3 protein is CASSQLDYGYTF. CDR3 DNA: TGTGCCAGCAGCCAACTGGACTATGGCTACACCTTC.

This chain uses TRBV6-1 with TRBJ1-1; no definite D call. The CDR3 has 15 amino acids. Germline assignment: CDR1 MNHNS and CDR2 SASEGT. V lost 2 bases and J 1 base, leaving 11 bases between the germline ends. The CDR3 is CASSERATANTEAFF. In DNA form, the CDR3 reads TGTGCCAGCAGTGAAAGGGCGACGGCGAACACTGAAGCTTTCTTT.

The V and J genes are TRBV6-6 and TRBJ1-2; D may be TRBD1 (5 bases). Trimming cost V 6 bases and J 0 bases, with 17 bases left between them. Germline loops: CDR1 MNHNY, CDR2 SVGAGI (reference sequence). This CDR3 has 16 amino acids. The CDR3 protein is CASRLRGPVTNYGYTF. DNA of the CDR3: TGTGCCAGCAGACTACGGGGACCCGTCACTAACTATGGCTACACCTTC.

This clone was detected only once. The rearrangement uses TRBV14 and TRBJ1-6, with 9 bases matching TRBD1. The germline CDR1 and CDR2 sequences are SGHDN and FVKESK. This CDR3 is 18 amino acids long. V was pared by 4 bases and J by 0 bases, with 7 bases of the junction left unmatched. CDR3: CASSLGTGTGSYNSPLHF. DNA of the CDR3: TGTGCCAGCAGCCTTGGGACAGGGACTGGCTCCTATAATTCACCCCTCCACTTT.

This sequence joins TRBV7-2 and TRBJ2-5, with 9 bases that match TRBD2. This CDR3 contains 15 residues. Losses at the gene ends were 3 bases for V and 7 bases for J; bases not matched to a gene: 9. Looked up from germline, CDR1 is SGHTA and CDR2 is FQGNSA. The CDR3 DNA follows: TGTGCCAGCAGCTTTGGCGGGAGGGCGGGGGCGACCCAGTACTTC. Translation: CASSFGGRAGATQYF.

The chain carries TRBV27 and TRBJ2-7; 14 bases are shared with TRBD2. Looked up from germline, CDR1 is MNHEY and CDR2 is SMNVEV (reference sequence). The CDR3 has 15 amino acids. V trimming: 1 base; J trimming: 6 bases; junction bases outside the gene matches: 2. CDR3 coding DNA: TGTGCCAGCAGTTTATATGGGACTAGCGGGAGCGAGCAGTACTTC. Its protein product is CASSLYGTSGSEQYF.

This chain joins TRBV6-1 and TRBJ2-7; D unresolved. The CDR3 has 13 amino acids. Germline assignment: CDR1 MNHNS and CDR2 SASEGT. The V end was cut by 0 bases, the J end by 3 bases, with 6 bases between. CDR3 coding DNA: TGTGCCAGCAGTGAAGCAAGGCACTACGAGCAGTACTTC. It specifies CASSEARHYEQYF.

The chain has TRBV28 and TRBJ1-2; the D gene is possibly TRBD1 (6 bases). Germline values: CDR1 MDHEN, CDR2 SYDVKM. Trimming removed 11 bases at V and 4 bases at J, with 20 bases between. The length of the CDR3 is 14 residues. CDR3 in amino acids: CACQFPGGSYGYTF. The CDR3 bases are TGTGCCTGTCAGTTCCCGGGGGGCAGCTATGGCTACACCTTC.

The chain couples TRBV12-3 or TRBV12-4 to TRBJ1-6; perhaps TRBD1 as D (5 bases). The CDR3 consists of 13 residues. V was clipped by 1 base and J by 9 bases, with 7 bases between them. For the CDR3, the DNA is TGTGCCAGCAGTTTAGGTGGGGGTTCACCCCTCCACTTT. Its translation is CASSLGGGSPLHF.

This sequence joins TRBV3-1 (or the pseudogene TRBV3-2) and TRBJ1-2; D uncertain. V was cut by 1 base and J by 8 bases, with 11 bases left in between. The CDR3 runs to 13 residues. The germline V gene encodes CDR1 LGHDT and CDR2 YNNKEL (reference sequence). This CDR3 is CASSQGTRRGYTF. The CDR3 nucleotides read TGTGCCAGCAGCCAAGGGACCCGGCGGGGCTACACCTTC.

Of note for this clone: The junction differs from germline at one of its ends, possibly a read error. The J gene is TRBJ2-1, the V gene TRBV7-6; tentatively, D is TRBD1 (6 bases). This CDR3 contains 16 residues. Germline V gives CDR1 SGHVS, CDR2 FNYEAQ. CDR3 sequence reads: CASSLAGQGFYTEQFF. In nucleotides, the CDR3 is TGTGCCAGCAGCTTAGCAGGGCAGGGGTTTTACACTGAGCAGTTCTTC. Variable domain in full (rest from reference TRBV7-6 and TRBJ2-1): GAGVSQSPRYKVTKRGQDVALRCDPISGHVSLYWYRQALGQGPEFLTYFNYEAQQDKSGLPNDRFSAERPEGSISTLTIQRTEQRDSAMYRCASSLAGQGFYTEQFFGPGTRLTVL.

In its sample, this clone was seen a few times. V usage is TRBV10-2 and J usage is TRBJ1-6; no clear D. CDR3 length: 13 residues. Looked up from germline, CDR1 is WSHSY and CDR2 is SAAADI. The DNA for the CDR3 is TGCGGCAGTCGGCCAGCCTATAATTCACCCCTCCACTTT. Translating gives CGSRPAYNSPLHF.

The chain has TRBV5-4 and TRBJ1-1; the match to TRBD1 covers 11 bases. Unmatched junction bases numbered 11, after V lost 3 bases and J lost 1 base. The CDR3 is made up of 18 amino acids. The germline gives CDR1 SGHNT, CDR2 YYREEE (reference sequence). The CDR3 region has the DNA TGTGCCAGCAGCTCCGCCGGGACAGGGGGTTCCTGGAACACTGAAGCTTTCTTT. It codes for CASSSAGTGGSWNTEAFF.

The CDR3 here is CASSQDGQTYNEQFF. CDR3 nucleotides: TGCGCCAGCAGCCAAGATGGACAGACCTACAATGAGCAGTTCTTC. The gene calls are TRBV4-1 and TRBJ2-1; maybe TRBD1 (6 bases). This CDR3 is 15 amino acids long. The V end was cut by 0 bases, the J end by 2 bases, with 8 bases between. Germline V CDR1 and CDR2: MGHRA, YSYEKL.

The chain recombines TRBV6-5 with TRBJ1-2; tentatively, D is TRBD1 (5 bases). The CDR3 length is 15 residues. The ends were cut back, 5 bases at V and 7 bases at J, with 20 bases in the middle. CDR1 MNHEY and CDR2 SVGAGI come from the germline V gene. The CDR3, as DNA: TGTGCCAGCAGTACAACCTTGGGTATGGGACGTGGCTACACCTTC. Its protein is CASSTTLGMGRGYTF.

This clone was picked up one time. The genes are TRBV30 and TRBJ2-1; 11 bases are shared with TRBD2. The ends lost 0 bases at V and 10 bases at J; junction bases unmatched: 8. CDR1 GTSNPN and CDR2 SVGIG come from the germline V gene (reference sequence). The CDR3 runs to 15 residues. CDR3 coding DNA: TGTGCCTGGAGTGTACTTGGGCTAGCGGGAGGCGAGCAGTTCTTC. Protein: CAWSVLGLAGGEQFF.

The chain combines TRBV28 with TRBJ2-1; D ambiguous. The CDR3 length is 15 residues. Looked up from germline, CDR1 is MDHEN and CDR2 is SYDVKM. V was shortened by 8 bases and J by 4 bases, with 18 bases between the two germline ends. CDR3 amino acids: CASHTSPPPYNEQFF. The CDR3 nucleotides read TGTGCCAGCCATACAAGTCCACCCCCGTACAATGAGCAGTTCTTC. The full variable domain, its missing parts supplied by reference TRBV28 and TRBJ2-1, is DVKVTQSSRYLVKRTGEKVFLECVQDMDHENMFWYRQDPGLGLRLIYFSYDVKMKEKGDIPEGYSVSREKKERFSLILESASTNQTSMYLCASHTSPPPYNEQFFGPGTRLTVL.